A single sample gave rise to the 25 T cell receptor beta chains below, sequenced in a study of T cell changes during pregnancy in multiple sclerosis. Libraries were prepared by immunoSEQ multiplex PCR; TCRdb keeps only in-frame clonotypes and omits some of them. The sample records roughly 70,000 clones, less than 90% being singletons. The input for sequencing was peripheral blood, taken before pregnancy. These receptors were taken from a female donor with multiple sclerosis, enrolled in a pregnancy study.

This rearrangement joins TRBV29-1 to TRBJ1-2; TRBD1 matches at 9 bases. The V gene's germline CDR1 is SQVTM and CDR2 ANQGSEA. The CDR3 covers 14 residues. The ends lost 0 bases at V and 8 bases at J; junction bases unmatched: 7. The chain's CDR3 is CSVEDSDRGSGYTF. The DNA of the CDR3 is TGCAGCGTTGAAGATTCGGACAGGGGTTCCGGCTACACCTTC. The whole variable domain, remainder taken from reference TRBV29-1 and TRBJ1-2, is SAVISQKPSRDICQRGTSLTIQCQVDSQVTMMFWYRQQPGQSLTLIATANQGSEATYESGFVIDKFPISRPNLTFSTLTVSNMSPEDSSIYLCSVEDSDRGSGYTFGSGTRLTVV.

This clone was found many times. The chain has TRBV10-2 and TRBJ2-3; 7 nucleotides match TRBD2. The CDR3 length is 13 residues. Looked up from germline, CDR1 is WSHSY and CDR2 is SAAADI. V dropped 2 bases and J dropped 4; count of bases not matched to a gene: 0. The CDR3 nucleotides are TGCGCCAGCAGTGAGACTAGCGCAGATACGCAGTATTTT. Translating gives CASSETSADTQYF.

This chain's CDR3 is CASTTSALTDTQYF. The CDR3 bases are TGCGCCAGCACCACTAGCGCATTAACAGATACGCAGTATTTT. V and J are TRBV5-1 and TRBJ2-3; the match to TRBD2 covers 7 bases. Germline V lookup: CDR1 SGHRS, CDR2 YFSETQ. V was clipped by 6 bases and J by 3 bases; unmatched bases: 7. This CDR3 region has 14 residues.

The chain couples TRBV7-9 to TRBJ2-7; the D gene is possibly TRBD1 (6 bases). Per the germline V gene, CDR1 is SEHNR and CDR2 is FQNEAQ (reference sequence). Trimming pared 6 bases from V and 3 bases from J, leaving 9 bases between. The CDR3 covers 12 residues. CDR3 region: CASSEQGYEQYF. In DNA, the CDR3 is TGTGCCAGCAGTGAACAGGGCTACGAGCAGTACTTC.

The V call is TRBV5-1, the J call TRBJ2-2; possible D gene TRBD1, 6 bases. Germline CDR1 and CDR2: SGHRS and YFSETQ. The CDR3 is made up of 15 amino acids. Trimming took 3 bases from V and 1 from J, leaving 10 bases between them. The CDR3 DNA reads TGCGCCAGCAGCTATCAGGGGCTGAACACCGGGGAGCTGTTTTTT. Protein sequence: CASSYQGLNTGELFF.

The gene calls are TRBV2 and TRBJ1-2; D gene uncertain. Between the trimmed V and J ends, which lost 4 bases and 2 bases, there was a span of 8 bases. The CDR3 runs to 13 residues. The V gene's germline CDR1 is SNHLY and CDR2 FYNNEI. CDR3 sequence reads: CASSAGGNYGYTF. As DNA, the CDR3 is TGTGCCAGCAGTGCGGGAGGGAACTATGGCTACACCTTC.

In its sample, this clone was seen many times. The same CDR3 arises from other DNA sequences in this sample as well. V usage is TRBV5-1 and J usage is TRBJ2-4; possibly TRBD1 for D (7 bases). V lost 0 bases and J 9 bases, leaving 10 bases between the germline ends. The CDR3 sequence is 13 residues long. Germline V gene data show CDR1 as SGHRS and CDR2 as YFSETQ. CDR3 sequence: CASSLGQGGIQYF. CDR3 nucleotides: TGCGCCAGCAGCTTGGGACAGGGAGGCATTCAGTACTTC.

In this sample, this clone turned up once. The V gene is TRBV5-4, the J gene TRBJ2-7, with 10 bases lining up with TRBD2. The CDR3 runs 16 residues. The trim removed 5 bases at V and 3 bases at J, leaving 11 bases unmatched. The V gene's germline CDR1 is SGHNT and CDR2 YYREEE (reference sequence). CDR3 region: CASRNLLAGSVYEQYF. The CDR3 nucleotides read TGTGCCAGCAGAAATTTACTAGCGGGAAGTGTCTACGAGCAGTACTTC.

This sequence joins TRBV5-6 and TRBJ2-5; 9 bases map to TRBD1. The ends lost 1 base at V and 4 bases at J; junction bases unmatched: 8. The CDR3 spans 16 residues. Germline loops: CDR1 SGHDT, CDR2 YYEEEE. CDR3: CASSLPLWGQGETQYF. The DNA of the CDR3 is TGTGCCAGCAGCTTGCCTCTTTGGGGACAGGGAGAGACCCAGTACTTC.

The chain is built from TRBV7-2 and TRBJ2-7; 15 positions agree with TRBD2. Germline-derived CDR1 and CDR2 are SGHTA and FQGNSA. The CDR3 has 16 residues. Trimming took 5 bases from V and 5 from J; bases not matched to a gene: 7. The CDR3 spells CASSPFGLAGGHEQYF. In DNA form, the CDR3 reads TGTGCCAGCAGCCCTTTCGGACTAGCGGGAGGGCACGAGCAGTACTTC.

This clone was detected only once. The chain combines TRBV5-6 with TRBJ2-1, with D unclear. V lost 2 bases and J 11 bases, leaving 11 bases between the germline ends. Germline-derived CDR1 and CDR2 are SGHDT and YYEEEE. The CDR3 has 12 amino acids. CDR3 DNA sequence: TGTGCCAGCAGCTTTCCACGAACTCAGCAGTTCTTC. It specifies CASSFPRTQQFF.

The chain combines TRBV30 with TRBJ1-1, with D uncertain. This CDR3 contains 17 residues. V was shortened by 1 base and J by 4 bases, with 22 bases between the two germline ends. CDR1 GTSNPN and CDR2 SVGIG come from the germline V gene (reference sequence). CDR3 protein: CAWSASRSLGVPTEAFF. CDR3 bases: TGTGCCTGGAGTGCCTCCCGAAGTTTGGGAGTACCCACTGAAGCTTTCTTT.

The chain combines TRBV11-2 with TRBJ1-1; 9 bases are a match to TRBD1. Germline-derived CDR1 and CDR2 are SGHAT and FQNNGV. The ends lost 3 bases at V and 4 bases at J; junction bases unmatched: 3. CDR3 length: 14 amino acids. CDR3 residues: CASSLGQGGTEAFF. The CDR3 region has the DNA TGTGCCAGCAGCTTGGGACAGGGTGGCACTGAAGCTTTCTTT.

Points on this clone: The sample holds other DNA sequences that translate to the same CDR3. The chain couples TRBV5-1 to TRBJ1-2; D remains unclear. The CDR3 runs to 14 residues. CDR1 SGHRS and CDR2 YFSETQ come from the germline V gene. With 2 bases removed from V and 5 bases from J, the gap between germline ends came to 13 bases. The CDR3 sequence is CASSLRTGGYGYTF. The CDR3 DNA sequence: TGCGCCAGCAGCTTAAGGACGGGAGGGTATGGCTACACCTTC. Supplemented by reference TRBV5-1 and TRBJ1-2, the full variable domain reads KAGVTQTPRYLIKTRGQQVTLSCSPISGHRSVSWYQQTPGQGLQFLFEYFSETQRNKGNFPGRFSGRQFSNSRSEMNVSTLELGDSALYLCASSLRTGGYGYTFGSGTRLTVV.

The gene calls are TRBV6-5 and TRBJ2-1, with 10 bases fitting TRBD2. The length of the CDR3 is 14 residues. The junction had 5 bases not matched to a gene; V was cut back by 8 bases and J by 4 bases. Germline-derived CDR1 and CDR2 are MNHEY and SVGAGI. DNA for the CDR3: TGTGCCAGCTCCAGGACTAGCGGATACAATGAGCAGTTCTTC. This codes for CASSRTSGYNEQFF.

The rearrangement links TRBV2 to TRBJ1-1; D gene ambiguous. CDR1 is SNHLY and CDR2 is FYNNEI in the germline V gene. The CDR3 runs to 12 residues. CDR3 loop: CVTYEVGSEAFF. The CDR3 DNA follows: TGTGTCACGTACGAGGTCGGTTCTGAAGCTTTCTTT.

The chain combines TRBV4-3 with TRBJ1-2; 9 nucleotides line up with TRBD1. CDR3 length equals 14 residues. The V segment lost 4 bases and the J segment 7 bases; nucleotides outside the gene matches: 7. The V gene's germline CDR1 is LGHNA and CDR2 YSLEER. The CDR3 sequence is CASSPKGTGIGYTF. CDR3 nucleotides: TGCGCCAGCAGCCCCAAGGGGACAGGGATTGGCTACACCTTC.

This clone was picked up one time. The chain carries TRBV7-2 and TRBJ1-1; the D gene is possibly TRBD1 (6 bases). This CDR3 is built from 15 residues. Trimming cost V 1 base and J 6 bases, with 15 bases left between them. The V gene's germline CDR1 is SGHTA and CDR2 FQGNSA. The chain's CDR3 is CASSLETQGKPEAFF. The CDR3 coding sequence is TGTGCCAGCAGCTTAGAAACACAGGGCAAACCTGAAGCTTTCTTT.

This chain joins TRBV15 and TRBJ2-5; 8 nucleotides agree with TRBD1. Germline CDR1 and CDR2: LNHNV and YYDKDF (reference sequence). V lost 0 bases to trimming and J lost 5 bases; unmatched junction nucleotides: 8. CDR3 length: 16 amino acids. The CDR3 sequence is CATSRDRPGGTETQYF. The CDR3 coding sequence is TGTGCCACCAGCAGAGATCGTCCAGGGGGCACCGAGACCCAGTACTTC.

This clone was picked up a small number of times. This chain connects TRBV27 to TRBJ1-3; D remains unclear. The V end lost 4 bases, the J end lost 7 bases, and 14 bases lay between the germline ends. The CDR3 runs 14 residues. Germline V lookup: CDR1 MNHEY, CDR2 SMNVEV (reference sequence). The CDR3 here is CASSSSAGSNTIYF. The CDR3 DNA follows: TGTGCCAGCAGTTCCTCAGCGGGATCCAACACCATATATTTT.

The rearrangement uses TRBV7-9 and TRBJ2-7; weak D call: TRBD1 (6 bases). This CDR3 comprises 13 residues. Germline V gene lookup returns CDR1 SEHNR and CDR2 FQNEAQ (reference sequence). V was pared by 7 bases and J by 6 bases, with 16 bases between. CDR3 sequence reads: CASTLTGTGEQYF. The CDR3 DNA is TGTGCCAGCACTTTAACAGGGACGGGCGAGCAGTACTTC.

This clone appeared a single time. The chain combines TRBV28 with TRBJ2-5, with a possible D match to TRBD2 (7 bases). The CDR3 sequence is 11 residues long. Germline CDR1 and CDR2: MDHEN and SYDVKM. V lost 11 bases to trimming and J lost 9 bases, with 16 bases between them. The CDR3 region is CAGGASRAQYF. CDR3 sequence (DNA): TGTGCCGGGGGGGCATCCCGGGCCCAGTACTTC.

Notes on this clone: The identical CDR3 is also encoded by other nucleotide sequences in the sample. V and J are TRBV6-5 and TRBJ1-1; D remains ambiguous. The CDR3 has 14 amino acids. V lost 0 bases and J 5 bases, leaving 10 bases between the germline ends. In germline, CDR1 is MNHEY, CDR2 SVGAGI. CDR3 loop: CASSYSRGGTEAFF. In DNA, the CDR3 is TGTGCCAGCAGTTACTCGCGGGGAGGAACTGAAGCTTTCTTT.

CDR3 sequence reads: CASRLAGTSLNEQFF. The CDR3 nucleotides are TGTGCCAGTAGACTAGCGGGGACTAGTCTCAATGAGCAGTTCTTC. This chain joins TRBV19 and TRBJ2-1; 10 bases are a match to TRBD2. Unmatched junction bases numbered 8, after V lost 6 bases and J lost 6 bases. CDR1 is LNHDA, CDR2 SQIVND, per germline (reference sequence). The CDR3 spans 15 residues. The full variable domain, in which reference TRBV19 and TRBJ2-1 provide the parts outside the CDR3, is DGGITQSPKYLFRKEGQNVTLSCEQNLNHDAMYWYRQDPGQGLRLIYYSQIVNDFQKGDIAEGYSVSREKKESFPLTVTSAQKNPTAFYLCASRLAGTSLNEQFFGPGTRLTVL.

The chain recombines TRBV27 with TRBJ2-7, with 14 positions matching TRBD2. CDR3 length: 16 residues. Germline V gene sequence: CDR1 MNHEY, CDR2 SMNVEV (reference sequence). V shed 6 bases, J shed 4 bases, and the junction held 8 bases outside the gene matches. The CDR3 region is CASRTWTSGRWYEQYF. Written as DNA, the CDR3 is TGTGCCAGCAGGACATGGACTAGCGGGAGGTGGTACGAGCAGTACTTC.